The 5 T cell receptor beta chains presented below share a single source sample, sequenced in a study of cytomegalovirus exposure and HLA in healthy donors. The PCR used 60 Vbeta and 13 Jbeta primers. Data came from immunoSEQ multiplex PCR; TCRdb stores just in-frame clones and leaves some out. The table has some 190,000 clones, approximately 82% seen once. Sequences were obtained from PBMCs. These receptors were collected from a man between 35 and 55 years old in good health and CMV-seropositive.

This rearrangement joins TRBV5-1 to TRBJ2-7; perhaps TRBD2 as D (5 bases). Per the germline V gene, CDR1 is SGHRS and CDR2 is YFSETQ. The ends were cut back, 3 bases at V and 2 bases at J, with 15 bases in the middle. This CDR3 region has 15 residues. CDR3 bases: TGCGCCAGCAGCTCGGGATCAGGATTCGCCTACGAGCAGTACTTC. Amino acid sequence: CASSSGSGFAYEQYF.

The CDR3 DNA follows: TGTGCCAGCAGTCCGGACAGGGTTAACAATCAGCCCCAGCATTTT. Translating gives CASSPDRVNNQPQHF. The V and J genes are TRBV6-1 and TRBJ1-5; 8 bases line up with TRBD1. Per germline, CDR1 MNHNS and CDR2 SASEGT. V was pared by 5 bases and J by 3 bases, with 6 bases of the junction left unmatched. The CDR3 is 15 amino acids.

The chain combines TRBV4-1 with TRBJ1-5; D unclear. The CDR3 has 14 residues. Trimming cost V 1 base and J 6 bases, with 10 bases left between them. The germline V gene encodes CDR1 MGHRA and CDR2 YSYEKL. CDR3: CASSQVDGGQPQHF. CDR3 nucleotide sequence: TGCGCCAGCAGCCAAGTCGACGGAGGTCAGCCCCAGCATTTT.

V is TRBV12-5 and J is TRBJ2-2, with 11 bases fitting TRBD2. CDR1 is LGHNT, CDR2 FRNRAP, per germline. V trimming: 6 bases; J trimming: 6 bases; junction bases outside the gene matches: 3. CDR3 length: 14 residues. CDR3 nucleotides: TGTGCTAGTGGCACTAGCGGGAGCGCCGGGGAGCTGTTTTTT. This encodes CASGTSGSAGELFF.

This chain links TRBV7-9 with TRBJ1-1; D is ambiguous. The V and J ends lost 2 bases and 0 bases respectively, with 4 bases between them. CDR3 length: 13 residues. CDR1 SEHNR and CDR2 FQNEAQ come from the germline V gene (reference sequence). CDR3 residues: CASSLQMNTEAFF. CDR3 in DNA: TGTGCCAGCAGCTTACAGATGAACACTGAAGCTTTCTTT. Looking up the rest from reference TRBV7-9 and TRBJ1-1 gives the full variable domain: DTGVSQNPRHKITKRGQNVTFRCDPISEHNRLYWYRQTLGQGPEFLTYFQNEAQLEKSRLLSDRFSAERPKGSFSTLEIQRTEQGDSAMYLCASSLQMNTEAFFGQGTRLTVV.